These T cell receptor beta chains were read from a single sample in a study of cytomegalovirus exposure and HLA in healthy donors. Only in-frame clones appear in the TCRdb table, and some are missing; sequencing was by immunoSEQ multiplex PCR. The sample has more than 50,000 clones; about two thirds are singletons. The sequenced material came from PBMCs. Receptors were obtained from a woman aged 50 to 60 in good health and CMV-seropositive. Each CDR3 is given with its conserved first and last residue. Fields, in order: CDR3 DNA, CDR3 protein, V gene, D gene, J gene, clone size. A D gene is named only where the DNA matches it firmly. Clone size is stated in some rows and not others, as once, few, many or a class when expanded.

CDR3nt: TGTGCCTGGAGTGGAACATTACCGGGACTAGCGGCCAATGAGCAGTTCTTC; CDR3aa: CAWSGTLPGLAANEQFF; v_gene: TRBV30; d_gene: TRBD2; j_gene: TRBJ2-1; abundance: .
CDR3nt: TGCGCCAGCAGCCCGGCTAGCGGGGTGGAGACCCAGTACTTC; CDR3aa: CASSPASGVETQYF; v_gene: TRBV5-1; d_gene: TRBD2; j_gene: TRBJ2-5; abundance: once
CDR3nt: TGTGCCAGCAGTCTCGACAGTCCACTCACAGATACGCAGTATTTT; CDR3aa: CASSLDSPLTDTQYF; v_gene: TRBV7-9; d_gene: .; j_gene: TRBJ2-3; abundance: .
CDR3nt: TGTGCCAGCAGTTTACTCGCGGGGTCCTCCTACGAGCAGTACTTC; CDR3aa: CASSLLAGSSYEQYF; v_gene: TRBV28; d_gene: .; j_gene: TRBJ2-7; abundance: .
CDR3nt: TGTGCCAGTTGGGGCAGGGGGAGTAGTGCTGAAGCTTTCTTT; CDR3aa: CASWGRGSSAEAFF; v_gene: TRBV19; d_gene: TRBD1; j_gene: TRBJ1-1; abundance: few
CDR3nt: TGTGCCAGCCGTGGGGGAGGTATGAACACTGAAGCTTTCTTT; CDR3aa: CASRGGGMNTEAFF; v_gene: TRBV7-6; d_gene: .; j_gene: TRBJ1-1; abundance: .
CDR3nt: TGTGCCAGCAGTTACGGTCGACGGGACTATGGCTACACCTTC; CDR3aa: CASSYGRRDYGYTF; v_gene: TRBV6-5; d_gene: .; j_gene: TRBJ1-2; abundance: .
CDR3nt: TGTGCCAGCAGTCCCGGGACAGCAAGCAATCAGCCCCAGCATTTT; CDR3aa: CASSPGTASNQPQHF; v_gene: TRBV7-8; d_gene: TRBD1; j_gene: TRBJ1-5; abundance: .
CDR3nt: TGCGCCAGCGCGGGTTGGTCGGGAGAGACCCAGTACTTC; CDR3aa: CASAGWSGETQYF; v_gene: TRBV5-1; d_gene: .; j_gene: TRBJ2-5; abundance: .
CDR3nt: TGTGCCAGCAGCTTAGTCCTAGGTAGCACAGATACGCAGTATTTT; CDR3aa: CASSLVLGSTDTQYF; v_gene: TRBV11-1; d_gene: .; j_gene: TRBJ2-3; abundance: .
CDR3nt: TGTGCCAGCAGCACGAGACAGGCTAACACTGAAGCTTTCTTT; CDR3aa: CASSTRQANTEAFF; v_gene: TRBV5-5; d_gene: .; j_gene: TRBJ1-1; abundance: few
CDR3nt: TGTGCCAGCAGGCGACCGGGACAGGGCACCTACGAGCAGTACTTC; CDR3aa: CASRRPGQGTYEQYF; v_gene: TRBV7-2; d_gene: TRBD1; j_gene: TRBJ2-7; abundance: .
CDR3nt: TGTGCCAGCAGAGAAACTTCAGGGGGAAGCTACGAGCAGTACTTC; CDR3aa: CASRETSGGSYEQYF; v_gene: TRBV6-6; d_gene: TRBD1; j_gene: TRBJ2-7; abundance: few
CDR3nt: TGTGCCAGCAGGTCAGGGGGCCCCCAAAACATTCAGTACTTC; CDR3aa: CASRSGGPQNIQYF; v_gene: TRBV6-1; d_gene: TRBD1; j_gene: TRBJ2-4; abundance: .
CDR3nt: TGTGCCATCGAGGAGGGGGCGCCGGACTATGGCTACACCTTC; CDR3aa: CAIEEGAPDYGYTF; v_gene: TRBV7-9; d_gene: TRBD1; j_gene: TRBJ1-2; abundance: .
CDR3nt: TGTGCCAGCTCGTACAGGGCTGGTAGCACAGATACGCAGTATTTT; CDR3aa: CASSYRAGSTDTQYF; v_gene: TRBV18; d_gene: .; j_gene: TRBJ2-3; abundance: .
CDR3nt: TGTGCCAGCAGCCAAAGGGACTTCCCGGTAGGGCGGTTCTTC; CDR3aa: CASSQRDFPVGRFF; v_gene: TRBV9; d_gene: .; j_gene: TRBJ2-1; abundance: .
CDR3nt: TGCGCCAGCTGCAGGGGAGCAGGGAGCCAAGAGACCCAGTACTTC; CDR3aa: CASCRGAGSQETQYF; v_gene: TRBV5-1; d_gene: .; j_gene: TRBJ2-5; abundance: .
CDR3nt: TGTGCCACCACGGGGGGCAGCTACGAGCAGTACTTC; CDR3aa: CATTGGSYEQYF; v_gene: TRBV5-4; d_gene: .; j_gene: TRBJ2-7; abundance: .
CDR3nt: TGTGCCAGCTCACCCTCCAGGGTCTATAATTCACCCCTCCACTTT; CDR3aa: CASSPSRVYNSPLHF; v_gene: TRBV18; d_gene: .; j_gene: TRBJ1-6; abundance: .
CDR3nt: TGCAGCGTGATTAGAGACAGGGCCGGGACTGAAGCTTTCTTT; CDR3aa: CSVIRDRAGTEAFF; v_gene: TRBV29-1; d_gene: TRBD1; j_gene: TRBJ1-1; abundance: once
CDR3nt: TGTGCCAGCAGTGAAGCGGGGCTTGGGAATGAGCAGTTCTTC; CDR3aa: CASSEAGLGNEQFF; v_gene: TRBV2; d_gene: .; j_gene: TRBJ2-1; abundance: few
CDR3nt: TGTGCCAGCAGTGAGGACAGGTACCAAAAACTGTTTTTT; CDR3aa: CASSEDRYQKLFF; v_gene: TRBV28; d_gene: TRBD1; j_gene: TRBJ1-4; abundance: .
CDR3nt: TGCGCCAGCAGCCAGGGACAGGGGATCTACAATGAGCAGTTCTTC; CDR3aa: CASSQGQGIYNEQFF; v_gene: TRBV5-1; d_gene: TRBD1; j_gene: TRBJ2-1; abundance: few
CDR3nt: TGTGCCAGCGGGAGTCGGTGGTGTGGCTACACCTTC; CDR3aa: CASGSRWCGYTF; v_gene: TRBV27; d_gene: .; j_gene: TRBJ1-2; abundance: .
CDR3nt: TGTGCCAGCAGCCCAGGGGTTTTGGGCTCACCCCTCCACTTT; CDR3aa: CASSPGVLGSPLHF; v_gene: TRBV5-8; d_gene: .; j_gene: TRBJ1-6; abundance: .
CDR3nt: TGTGCCAGCTCACCCTACGCGACAGACACTGAAGCTTTCTTT; CDR3aa: CASSPYATDTEAFF; v_gene: TRBV18; d_gene: .; j_gene: TRBJ1-1; abundance: once
CDR3nt: TGCGCCAGCAGCCAAGAAGACACACTGGGTCCCACCGGGGAGCTGTTTTTT; CDR3aa: CASSQEDTLGPTGELFF; v_gene: TRBV4-1; d_gene: .; j_gene: TRBJ2-2; abundance: .
CDR3nt: TGTGCCAGCAGCCCCCAAGGGGGGGGCTATGGCTACACCTTC; CDR3aa: CASSPQGGGYGYTF; v_gene: TRBV9; d_gene: .; j_gene: TRBJ1-2; abundance: .
CDR3nt: TGCGCCAGCAGCCTAGCGGGGGGGCCTATCAATGAGCAGTTCTTC; CDR3aa: CASSLAGGPINEQFF; v_gene: TRBV5-1; d_gene: TRBD2; j_gene: TRBJ2-1; abundance: few
CDR3nt: TGTGCCAGCAGTTACACTCACTACACTGAGCAGTTCTTC; CDR3aa: CASSYTHYTEQFF; v_gene: TRBV6-6; d_gene: .; j_gene: TRBJ2-1; abundance: few
CDR3nt: TGTGCCAGCAGCGAGGGGAAGAGCTATGGCTACACCTTC; CDR3aa: CASSEGKSYGYTF; v_gene: TRBV9; d_gene: .; j_gene: TRBJ1-2; abundance: few
CDR3nt: TGTGCCAGCAGCAACAGACAGGGGGGGAGCGGCGGGGAGCTGTTTTTT; CDR3aa: CASSNRQGGSGGELFF; v_gene: TRBV7-6; d_gene: TRBD1; j_gene: TRBJ2-2; abundance: .
CDR3nt: TGTGCCAGCAGCCGTCCAGGGATGAACACTGAAGCTTTCTTT; CDR3aa: CASSRPGMNTEAFF; v_gene: TRBV14; d_gene: .; j_gene: TRBJ1-1; abundance: .
CDR3nt: TGTGCCAGCAGTTCATCGGACTACTACAATGAGCAGTTCTTC; CDR3aa: CASSSSDYYNEQFF; v_gene: TRBV27; d_gene: .; j_gene: TRBJ2-1; abundance: .
CDR3nt: TGCGCCAGCAGATCCACCCTAGCGGGAGCAGGTGAGCAGTTCTTC; CDR3aa: CASRSTLAGAGEQFF; v_gene: TRBV10-2; d_gene: TRBD2; j_gene: TRBJ2-1; abundance: .
CDR3nt: TGTGCCAGCAGCGTTTCGGGAGGGCCTACTGAGCAGTTCTTC; CDR3aa: CASSVSGGPTEQFF; v_gene: TRBV9; d_gene: TRBD2; j_gene: TRBJ2-1; abundance: .
CDR3nt: TGTGCCAGCAGTTACTCAGGACAGGGGAAGTGGCCCCAGCATTTT; CDR3aa: CASSYSGQGKWPQHF; v_gene: TRBV6-5; d_gene: TRBD1; j_gene: TRBJ1-5; abundance: .
CDR3nt: TGTGCCAGCAGCCCCCAGGGCCGGTTAGGCACTGAAGCTTTCTTT; CDR3aa: CASSPQGRLGTEAFF; v_gene: TRBV5-8; d_gene: .; j_gene: TRBJ1-1; abundance: .
CDR3nt: TGCAGCGGTGACAGGGGGCAAGAGACCCAGTACTTC; CDR3aa: CSGDRGQETQYF; v_gene: TRBV29-1; d_gene: TRBD1; j_gene: TRBJ2-5; abundance: .
CDR3nt: TGTGCCAGCAGGGCGCGGGGGGCCACAGATACGCAGTATTTT; CDR3aa: CASRARGATDTQYF; v_gene: TRBV27; d_gene: TRBD2; j_gene: TRBJ2-3; abundance: .
CDR3nt: TGCAGCGCCAAGTTCGGAGGTACTAACTATGGCTACACCTTC; CDR3aa: CSAKFGGTNYGYTF; v_gene: TRBV29-1; d_gene: .; j_gene: TRBJ1-2; abundance: .
CDR3nt: TGTGCCAGTGGACAGGGCGGCAATCAGCCCCAGCATTTT; CDR3aa: CASGQGGNQPQHF; v_gene: TRBV28; d_gene: TRBD1; j_gene: TRBJ1-5; abundance: .
CDR3nt: TGTGCCAGCAGTCCGGACAGGAGTGGCTACACCTTC; CDR3aa: CASSPDRSGYTF; v_gene: TRBV28; d_gene: TRBD1; j_gene: TRBJ1-2; abundance: few
CDR3nt: TGTGCCAGCAGCTACACCCAGTCATTCTATGGCTACACCTTC; CDR3aa: CASSYTQSFYGYTF; v_gene: TRBV6-5; d_gene: .; j_gene: TRBJ1-2; abundance: .
CDR3nt: TGTGCCAGCAGGTCTTATACTAGCGCACCCGCCTACGAGCAGTACTTC; CDR3aa: CASRSYTSAPAYEQYF; v_gene: TRBV2; d_gene: TRBD2; j_gene: TRBJ2-7; abundance: .
CDR3nt: TGCGCCAGCAGCTTGACAGACACTGAAGCTTTCTTT; CDR3aa: CASSLTDTEAFF; v_gene: TRBV5-1; d_gene: .; j_gene: TRBJ1-1; abundance: .
CDR3nt: TGTGCCAGCAGCTTAGCGGAGGGAATTCCCTACGAGCAGTACTTC; CDR3aa: CASSLAEGIPYEQYF; v_gene: TRBV5-6; d_gene: .; j_gene: TRBJ2-7; abundance: .
CDR3nt: TGTGCCAGCAGCCGGGACAGAAACCCCAATCAGCCCCAGCATTTT; CDR3aa: CASSRDRNPNQPQHF; v_gene: TRBV5-4; d_gene: TRBD1; j_gene: TRBJ1-5; abundance: .
CDR3nt: TGTGCCAGCCGCAAGGGGACTTGGAACACCGGGGAGCTGTTTTTT; CDR3aa: CASRKGTWNTGELFF; v_gene: TRBV28; d_gene: .; j_gene: TRBJ2-2; abundance: .
CDR3nt: TGTGCCAGCAGCCAAGCTCACGGCGGGGAGCTGTTTTTT; CDR3aa: CASSQAHGGELFF; v_gene: TRBV4-2; d_gene: .; j_gene: TRBJ2-2; abundance: .
CDR3nt: TGTGCTAGTGGTTTCCAGGGTCCCAACACCGGGGAGCTGTTTTTT; CDR3aa: CASGFQGPNTGELFF; v_gene: TRBV12-5; d_gene: .; j_gene: TRBJ2-2; abundance: .
CDR3nt: TGCGCCAGCAGCCAAGAGGTCGAGCGGGGGCCTCTTCTTGGGACCCAGTACTTC; CDR3aa: CASSQEVERGPLLGTQYF; v_gene: TRBV4-1; d_gene: TRBD2; j_gene: TRBJ2-5; abundance: once
CDR3nt: TGTGCCACCAGCAGTCTTCGGACTAGCGGACAGACCCAGTACTTC; CDR3aa: CATSSLRTSGQTQYF; v_gene: TRBV15; d_gene: TRBD2; j_gene: TRBJ2-5; abundance: .
CDR3nt: TGTGCCAGCATTCTCGGACTTGGCACAGATACGCAGTATTTT; CDR3aa: CASILGLGTDTQYF; v_gene: TRBV6-1; d_gene: .; j_gene: TRBJ2-3; abundance: .